This is a list of T cell receptor beta chains from one sample in a study of Graves' ophthalmopathy and Graves' hyperthyroidism. TCRdb itself ran the multiplex PCR reads through MiXCR, one entry per CDR3 protein. Of 650,000 to 900,000 distinct CDR3 sequences detected, 35% to 50% appear once; the ten largest clones hold 44%. What was sequenced was peripheral blood. These TCRs come from an adult man with Graves' ophthalmopathy. The conserved cysteine and the conserved F or W are not part of the CDR3 here. Each record gives: clone size, J gene, V gene, CDR3 protein. Only part of the rows carry a size: once, few, many, or a class if the clone is expanded.

>.|TRBJ1-1|TRBV7-9
ASSSNKGAVTEAF
>many|TRBJ2-2|TRBV7-9
ASSFTSGRYTGELF
>many|TRBJ2-7|TRBV7-3
ASSSGPDEQY
>.|TRBJ1-1|TRBV15
ATSRDGGRGEAF
>many|TRBJ1-1|TRBV12-3/TRBV12-4
ASSSARRAEAF
>.|TRBJ2-5|TRBV29-1
SGGVAGGETQY
>many|TRBJ2-6|TRBV7-9
ASSPQTGRQSGANVLT
>.|TRBJ2-7|TRBV25-1
ASSLHGVPSYEQY
>few|TRBJ2-7|TRBV7-9
ASSLALGLRNYEQY
>many|TRBJ2-5|TRBV7-2
ASSLSGRQETQY
>.|TRBJ2-7|TRBV25-1
ASSAREWDRGNEQY
>few|TRBJ1-1|TRBV12-3/TRBV12-4
ASTPTGTGTEAF
>.|TRBJ1-3|TRBV10-3
ASSYSPGGAAIY
>.|TRBJ2-7|TRBV2
ASSLNPPGLATHEQY
>once|TRBJ1-2|TRBV6-6
ASSTLPGAAYGYT
>few|TRBJ2-6|TRBV4-3
ASSQERRAGRHSGANVLT
>.|TRBJ2-3|TRBV20-1
SARLGFSTDTQY